This T cell receptor beta chain stems from a study of PD-1 blockade in classical Hodgkin lymphoma (dated by TCRdb to about 2020). Regarding the study in general: Nivolumab dosing was 3 mg/kg intravenously every 2 weeks, continuing until either disease progression or unacceptable toxicity. The study used TCR beta sequencing and CyTOF to define a peripheral blood immune signature of response to PD-1 blockade in classical Hodgkin lymphoma. What the authors observed across the whole study: A significant rise by C4D1 was seen in CD4+ but not CD8+ TCR diversity (p=0.0027 vs p=0.16), with the rise being most apparent in complete responders (p=0.02). Trial patients with a complete response had baseline diversity similar to that of newly diagnosed patients, while partial responders and progressors had significantly lower diversity. The study was limited to a single clinical trial cohort, and causes of repertoire differences, possibly disease activity or prior therapy, remained undefined. Patients starting nivolumab less than 1 year after ASCT had lower diversity and were excluded from later analyses to avoid confounding by immune reconstitution. Newly diagnosed patients were reported to have lower baseline TCR diversity than healthy donors, and relapsed/refractory patients were reported to have lower baseline TCR diversity still.

About this clone itself: Its binding antigen is unknown. Base quality data are lacking; no much larger clone is found one base away.

The Qiagen DNeasy kit was used to extract genomic DNA from unsorted PBMCs and from the negatively selected CD4+ and CD8+ fractions. Amplification of TCR beta CDR3 regions was done by immunoSEQ multiplex PCR with primers that anneal to V and J segments. A synthetic immune receptor repertoire was used to minimize amplification bias, and any remaining bias was removed computationally after sequencing. The paper's data handling went like this. Repertoire diversity was quantified as the Shannon entropy index using custom Python scripts. Unsorted, CD4+ and CD8+ repertoires were analyzed separately, except in combined analyses where CD4+ and CD8+ sequences were merged in silico. A clone counted as expanded when the clone's frequency after treatment rose at least 2-fold relative to C1D1, and clones undetected at baseline were given a pseudocount of 0.5. Singleton clones were defined as clones with 0 or 1 copy at C1D1, and non-singleton clones were defined as clones with 2 or more copies. By matching protein sequences in sorted samples from the same patient, clones expanded in unsorted samples were annotated as CD4+, CD8+ or unknown. Diversity changes from C1D1 to C4D1 were tested in paired samples using Wilcoxon tests. Imported from immuneACCESS, the table was reduced by TCRdb to in-frame sequences with V and J called. These copies leave out some clones; in studies compared against another copy, an unresolved V gene accounts for under half, and the cause of the remainder is not known. V, J and clone size derive from that table, while D and trimming were established from the DNA sequence. The sample table holds 55,000 to 80,000 clones, of which approximately 90% were seen once. The ten top clones hold around 13% of the sample.

The CDR3 runs 15 amino acids, cysteine and phenylalanine included. CDR3 DNA only is kept here, 45 bases in frame from base 1. CDR1 and CDR2 are read off the germline V gene as SGHTA and FQGNSA. Deletion took 5 bases off V and 3 bases off J, with a span of 16 bases between the germline ends. The time point tag for this specimen amounts to: cycle 1 day 1 (C1D1), immediately before nivolumab initiation. Every trial patient had relapsed after autologous stem cell transplantation, and cohorts A, B and C differed in prior brentuximab vedotin exposure. The trial cohort was composed of under 70 patients with relapsed/refractory classical Hodgkin lymphoma, for whom complete response, partial response or progressive disease was recorded as best overall response. In the multi-cohort phase II CheckMate 205 trial, trial patients received single-agent nivolumab. Best overall response was determined by an independent review committee according to the 2007 International Working Group response criteria. Trial PBMCs were collected just before the start of nivolumab (C1D1) and during therapy at cycle 2 day 1 and cycle 4 day 1. Peripheral blood was collected in 8 mL Vacutainer Cell Preparation Tubes, from which PBMCs were isolated by centrifugation and then cryopreserved.

The origin of this receptor is a human donor with classical Hodgkin lymphoma. In this chain, TRBV7-2 is recombined with TRBJ1-2; the D segment could be TRBD1, given 6 matching bases. The sample here was peripheral blood mononuclear cells (PBMCs), taken at baseline. CDR3 protein: CASSALGGPDYGYTF. The DNA sequence is TGTGCCAGCAGCGCGCTTGGGGGGCCCGACTATGGCTACACCTTC.